This T cell receptor (beta chain) was sequenced in a study of CD8+CD57+ T cells in acquired aplastic anemia. Study background: DNA per sorted CD4+ or CD8+ sample ranged roughly 0.19 to 27.4 ug, averaging about 2.9 ug. Healthy-donor CD4+ cells averaged around 10 million reads. The study's findings and limits: Comparison of patients with controls identified around 31 shared CD8+ CDR3 sequences. Patient and control CD8+ Simpson's diversity was not significantly different.

The germline gives CDR1 MGHDK, CDR2 SYGVNS. There are 13 residues in the CDR3. V was shortened by 1 base and J by 7 bases, with 10 bases between the two germline ends. The table lists this clonotype with many counts. Its antigen is still unknown. Genomic DNA provided the template from which TCR beta VDJ and CDR3 profiles were obtained. TCRdb redid the calling of the reads with MiXCR, one entry per CDR3 protein. This sample has hundreds of thousands of distinct CDR3 sequences; around 72% occur once, and the top ten carry approximately 3.8%. Sequencing was performed on sorted CD4+, CD8+, or CD8+CD57+ T cells (not recorded which) from PBMCs. This TCR was sampled from a human donor in good health, serving as a control. The genes are TRBV25-1 and TRBJ1-1, with D perhaps TRBD1 (5 bases). CDR3 in amino acids: CASSELPTGEAFF. The CDR3 nucleotides read TGTGCCAGCAGTGAATTGCCAACAGGTGAAGCTTTCTTT. Together with reference TRBV25-1 and TRBJ1-1, the CDR3 gives the full variable domain: EADIYQTPRYLVIGTGKKITLECSQTMGHDKMYWYQQDPGMELHLIHYSYGVNSTEKGDLSSESTVSRIRTEHFPLTLESARPSHTSQYLCASSELPTGEAFFGQGTRLTVV.